The 21 T cell receptor beta chains given below trace back to one sample, sequenced in a study of blood T cell repertoires in COVID-19 (dated by TCRdb to about 2020). The method was the immunoSEQ multiplex PCR assay. This is the immuneACCESS table as TCRdb keeps it, with only in-frame sequences that have V and J called. A part of the clones is gone; compared with another copy, unresolved V genes explain less than half, and the rest is unexplained. In this sample the table shows fewer than 250,000 clones, roughly 82% of which occur a single time. The top ten clones comprise 5% to 6% of the sample. The sample taken for sequencing was peripheral blood. Receptor source: a woman older than 75 with COVID-19, enrolled during active disease.

This clone was seen just once. This sequence joins TRBV7-9 and TRBJ1-4; D unclear. V was shortened by 5 bases and J by 6 bases, with 7 bases between the two germline ends. Germline V gene data show CDR1 as SEHNR and CDR2 as FQNEAQ (reference sequence). This CDR3 has 12 amino acids. The CDR3 DNA reads TGTGCCAGCAGCCCCCAGGATGAAAAACTGTTTTTT. This gives the protein CASSPQDEKLFF.

The rearrangement joins TRBV12-3 or TRBV12-4 to TRBJ2-7; D unresolved. This CDR3 comprises 12 residues. The ends were cut back, 6 bases at V and 3 bases at J, with 9 bases in the middle. CDR3 in DNA: TGTGCCAGCAGGCTATCGGGCTACGAGCAGTACTTC. Protein: CASRLSGYEQYF.

The chain links TRBV9 to TRBJ1-1, with 9 nucleotides matching TRBD1. This CDR3 has 14 amino acids. Per the germline V gene, CDR1 is SGDLS and CDR2 is YYNGEE. V lost 0 bases, J lost 8 bases, and 5 bases stayed unmatched. CDR3 region: CASSVAGTGTEAFF. CDR3 nucleotide sequence: TGTGCCAGCAGCGTAGCCGGGACAGGGACCGAAGCTTTCTTT.

As for this clone: The sample carries other DNA sequences with the same CDR3. CDR3 region: CASSPGTGGNTIYF. The DNA for the CDR3 is TGCGCCAGCAGCCCGGGGACAGGGGGAAACACCATATATTTT. J is TRBJ1-3 and V is TRBV5-1; 9 bases fit TRBD1. The CDR3 loop spans 14 amino acids. Losses at the gene ends were 4 bases for V and 4 bases for J; bases not matched to a gene: 3. The germline V gene has CDR1 SGHRS and CDR2 YFSETQ.

The chain is built from TRBV2 and TRBJ1-2; D might be TRBD1 (6 bases). Looked up from germline, CDR1 is SNHLY and CDR2 is FYNNEI. The CDR3 is made up of 16 amino acids. V dropped 5 bases and J dropped 0 bases, with 16 bases sitting between them. The CDR3 region is CASSRQGTPTNYGYTF. CDR3 nucleotides: TGTGCCAGCAGTAGGCAGGGGACGCCAACTAACTATGGCTACACCTTC.

The rearrangement uses TRBV4-2 and TRBJ1-2; TRBD1 aligns across 8 bases. With 1 base clipped from V and 7 bases from J, the junction kept 5 bases outside the gene matches. This CDR3 region has 14 residues. Germline-derived CDR1 and CDR2 are LGHNA and YNFKEQ. CDR3 residues: CASSQATGDGGYTF. The CDR3 DNA is TGTGCCAGCAGCCAAGCGACAGGGGATGGTGGCTACACCTTC.

The chain joins TRBV20-1 to TRBJ1-2; 8 bases match TRBD1. The CDR3 has 11 residues. J lost 7 bases, V lost 5 bases, and 3 bases had no gene match. Germline V CDR1 and CDR2: DFQATT, SNEGSKA (reference sequence). For the CDR3, the DNA is TGCAGTGCTGCAGGGGGCGCTGGCTACACCTTC. Amino acids: CSAAGGAGYTF.

The chain has TRBV11-1 and TRBJ2-3, with D hard to call. Trimming took off 5 bases at V and 1 base at J, with 13 bases between the two ends. The CDR3 runs to 15 residues. Germline values: CDR1 SGHAT, CDR2 FQDESV (reference sequence). The CDR3 spells CASSLFLTGTDTQYF. In DNA, the CDR3 is TGTGCCAGCAGCCTTTTTTTAACGGGCACAGATACGCAGTATTTT.

The chain couples TRBV27 to TRBJ2-7, with 10 bases that match TRBD1. This CDR3 spans 13 amino acids. The germline V gene encodes CDR1 MNHEY and CDR2 SMNVEV (reference sequence). The ends lost 6 bases at V and 7 bases at J; junction bases unmatched: 6. CDR3 residues: CASRPDRGHEQYV. The CDR3 DNA is TGTGCCAGCAGGCCAGACAGGGGGCATGAGCAGTACGTC.

The chain joins TRBV19 to TRBJ1-1; D not resolved. The CDR3 extends over 15 amino acids. Germline V gene lookup returns CDR1 LNHDA and CDR2 SQIVND (reference sequence). V was pared by 7 bases and J by 4 bases, with 19 bases between. The CDR3 sequence is CASTPHRPSGTEAFF. The CDR3, as DNA: TGTGCCAGTACTCCCCACAGACCTTCCGGCACTGAAGCTTTCTTT.

The rearrangement links TRBV7-3 to TRBJ2-3; 8 bases match TRBD2. The CDR3 consists of 13 residues. V gave up 6 bases and J gave up 1 base; unmatched junction bases: 0. CDR1 and CDR2 from the germline V gene are SGHTA and FQGTGA. The CDR3 is CASSSGGTDTQYF. As DNA, the CDR3 is TGTGCCAGCAGTAGCGGGGGCACAGATACGCAGTATTTT.

This chain joins TRBV15 and TRBJ2-1; TRBD2 aligns across 7 bases. CDR1 is LNHNV and CDR2 is YYDKDF in the germline V gene (reference sequence). J gave up 6 bases and V 5 bases, and 10 bases lay outside the gene matches. The CDR3 is 15 residues long. The chain's CDR3 is CATSSGSSGSNEQFF. In DNA, the CDR3 is TGTGCCACCAGCTCGGGGTCTAGCGGATCCAATGAGCAGTTCTTC.

The V gene is TRBV7-3, the J gene TRBJ1-1; no clear D gene. V lost 2 bases and J lost 0, with 4 bases in between. This CDR3 is built from 13 residues. Germline V gene sequence: CDR1 SGHTA, CDR2 FQGTGA. CDR3 in DNA: TGTGCCAGCAGCTTATATATGAACACTGAAGCTTTCTTT. Protein: CASSLYMNTEAFF.

V and J are TRBV18 and TRBJ2-7; 8 nucleotides align to TRBD2. The CDR3 covers 14 residues. Germline values: CDR1 KGHSH, CDR2 LQKENI. V lost 3 bases to trimming and J lost 5 bases; unmatched junction nucleotides: 6. The CDR3 region has the DNA TGTGCCAGCTCACCGGCGAGCGGGGGCAACGAGCAGTACTTC. As protein: CASSPASGGNEQYF. Full variable domain (rest looked up from reference TRBV18 and TRBJ2-7): NAGVMQNPRHLVRRRGQEARLRCSPMKGHSHVYWYRQLPEEGLKFMVYLQKENIIDESGMPKERFSAEFPKEGPSILRIQQVVRGDSAAYFCASSPASGGNEQYFGPGTRLTVT.

The V call is TRBV5-1, the J call TRBJ1-6, with TRBD1 as a possible D gene (5 bases). The CDR3 length is 16 residues. Deletions cut 4 bases from V and 7 bases from J, with 18 bases between. Germline V gives CDR1 SGHRS, CDR2 YFSETQ. CDR3 sequence reads: CASSPPVGEGNSPLHF. As DNA, the CDR3 is TGCGCCAGCAGCCCACCCGTGGGGGAGGGGAATTCACCCCTCCACTTT.

V usage is TRBV5-1 and J usage is TRBJ1-6; D ambiguous. CDR3 length: 14 residues. Germline CDR1 reads SGHRS; CDR2 reads YFSETQ. The V gene lost 2 bases and the J gene lost 6 bases, with 9 bases spanning the gap. The CDR3 loop is CASSLGTVNSPLHF. The CDR3 region has the DNA TGCGCCAGCAGCTTAGGAACAGTTAATTCACCCCTCCACTTT.

The rearrangement links TRBV6-5 to TRBJ2-5; 7 bases fit TRBD2. Looked up from germline, CDR1 is MNHEY and CDR2 is SVGAGI. Trimming removed 10 bases from V and 7 bases from J; junction bases left unmatched: 9. The CDR3 has 12 residues. The CDR3: CATHGGGGTQYF. As DNA, the CDR3 is TGTGCCACCCATGGGGGGGGTGGGACCCAGTACTTC.

The CDR3 nucleotides read TGTGCCATCAGTGAAGGGGGGGCCCTCACGACCTACGAGCAGTACTTC. It codes for CAISEGGALTTYEQYF. The rearrangement joins TRBV10-3 to TRBJ2-7, with a possible D match to TRBD2 (7 bases). This CDR3 spans 16 amino acids. The V and J ends lost 3 bases and 2 bases respectively, with 17 bases between them. Germline lookup yields CDR1 ENHRY and CDR2 SYGVKD.

The chain combines TRBV13 with TRBJ2-3; 13 bases align to TRBD2. Germline lookup yields CDR1 PRHDT and CDR2 FYEKMQ (reference sequence). V was pared by 5 bases and J by 8 bases, with 10 bases of the junction left unmatched. This CDR3 comprises 16 residues. CDR3 in DNA: TGTGCCAGCAGCCTCCGACTAGCGGGGGGCCCAGGTACGCAGTATTTT. As protein: CASSLRLAGGPGTQYF. Drawing the rest from reference TRBV13 and TRBJ2-3, the complete variable domain is AAGVIQSPRHLIKEKRETATLKCYPIPRHDTVYWYQQGPGQDPQFLISFYEKMQSDKGSIPDRFSAQQFSDYHSELNMSSLELGDSALYFCASSLRLAGGPGTQYFGPGTRLTVL.

The chain links TRBV11-3 to TRBJ1-3; tentatively, D is TRBD1 (6 bases). Germline V gene data show CDR1 as SGHNT and CDR2 as YENEEA. Trimming removed 5 bases at V and 9 bases at J, with 14 bases between. The CDR3 covers 13 residues. The CDR3 nucleotides are TGTGCCAGCAGCGAACAGGGACCCAGCACCATATATTTT. Encoded protein: CASSEQGPSTIYF.

The V call is TRBV5-8, the J call TRBJ2-7, with 15 nucleotides matching TRBD2. Germline lookup yields CDR1 SGHTS and CDR2 YDEGEE. The V segment lost 4 bases and the J segment 3 bases; nucleotides outside the gene matches: 5. This CDR3 spans 16 amino acids. CDR3 nucleotide sequence: TGTGCCAGCAGCCGGGGACTAGCGGGGGGCCTCTACGAGCAGTACTTC. Amino acids: CASSRGLAGGLYEQYF.